This T cell receptor (beta chain) was observed in a study of shared clonotypes between healthy human individuals. In the study overall: The plates for each donor numbered three CD4 naive, three CD4 memory, two CD8 naive and one CD8 memory.

The germline gives CDR1 SGDLS, CDR2 YYNGEE. The CDR3 length is 16 residues. V lost 0 bases, J lost 4 bases, and 17 bases lay in between. Deep was the level at which the assay was run. Sequenced by immunoSEQ multiplex PCR; TCRdb stores in-frame clones only, minus some. The table includes roughly 1,500,000 clones, approximately 98.5% detected once. On this clone itself: Its antigen is undetermined.

General observations from the study: Having only a few donors restricted how much genetic and exposure-history diversity was captured.

CD45RA+ naive and CD45RA-negative memory subsets were separated from CD4+ cells. The V and J genes are TRBV9 and TRBJ2-7; D is perhaps TRBD1 or TRBD2 (5 bases each). This clonotype was obtained from a man under 40 in good health. Material for sequencing was naive CD4+ T cells sorted from blood. Noted subset: CD45RA+ positively selected. The CDR3 region is CASSVDFQRGWYEQYF. CDR3 nucleotides: TGTGCCAGCAGCGTAGATTTCCAGAGGGGATGGTACGAGCAGTACTTC.